This T cell receptor beta chain was sequenced for a study of OX40 agonist ivuxolimab in advanced cancers. Study-level points and caveats: Antigens targeted by the expanded peripheral T cells were not determined. Also present in some nonresponders was a low level of normalized T-cell clonal expansion. More expanded clones were found, on average, in CD8+ than in CD4+ T cells.

Sequencing was performed with immunoSEQ multiplex PCR; in TCRdb, only in-frame clones are kept and a portion is missing. The data contain 70,000 to 80,000 clones, 88% of them singletons. Trimming shortened V by 2 bases and J by 4 bases, and 8 bases separated the two germline ends. The CDR3 sequence is 14 residues long. Germline CDR1 reads MNHEY; CDR2 reads SVGAGI. As regards this clone: The antigen is not known.

Blood got drawn at baseline, again on cycle 4 day 1, and then on cycle 7 day 1. This clonotype was obtained from an adult with an advanced solid tumor such as melanoma, head and neck, liver or kidney cancer. This sequence joins TRBV6-5 and TRBJ2-2; D not resolved. Specimen: CD4+ or CD8+ T cells sorted from blood, collected in a trial of the OX40 agonist ivuxolimab. CDR3 nucleotide sequence: TGTGCCAGCAGTTACGTTCAGGTCACCGGGGAGCTGTTTTTT. Encoded protein: CASSYVQVTGELFF.